Sequencing of this TCR beta chain was carried out in a study of blood T cells in healthy people across ages. The V end was cut by 8 bases, the J end by 3 bases, with 12 bases between. The CDR3 loop spans 13 amino acids. Per germline, CDR1 SEHNR and CDR2 FQNEAQ (reference sequence). Isolation per sample recovered at least 7 million PBMCs. Using a J-beta primer mix together with a sample-barcoded 5' primer, a second PCR was run for roughly 7 to 11 cycles. Tagging of each cDNA molecule was performed by a template-switch adaptor with 12 random nucleotides. Individual samples furnished no less than 2.5 million CDR3-containing paired-end reads apiece. TCRdb processed the 5' RACE reads anew with MiXCR; each CDR3 protein has one entry. The data contain approximately 360,000 distinct CDR3 sequences, 45% to 60% of them singletons.

The sequenced material came from blood. This chain uses TRBV7-9 with TRBJ2-3, with D possibly matching TRBD1 (6 bases). This TCR was recovered from a man aged 60-69 years in good health. In nucleotides, the CDR3 is TGTGCCAGCGTACAGGGTTCTACAGATACGCAGTATTTT. It specifies CASVQGSTDTQYF.